This TCR beta chain came from a study of STAT5B mutations in CD4+ large granular lymphocyte leukemia. General observations from the study: TRBV06-family usage was enriched in top patient clones (8/27) versus controls (2/35). Data were not HLA-matched across samples. Without putative leukemic clones, patient CD4-sorted repertoires remained more clonal than healthy CD4+ repertoires.

Repertoires were generated with immunoSEQ multiplex PCR, while TCRdb's copy carries only in-frame clones and drops some. The sample carries 20,000 to 25,000 clones, around 76% recorded once. Germline V gives CDR1 GTSNPN, CDR2 SVGIG (reference sequence). The V segment lost 2 bases and the J segment 0 bases; nucleotides outside the gene matches: 5. The CDR3 extends over 16 amino acids. Healthy controls were blood donor buffy coats. Points on this clone: The antigen is not known.

The clonotype originates from a human donor in good health. Sequences were obtained from CD4+ T cells from blood buffy coats. V usage is TRBV30 and J usage is TRBJ1-3, with TRBD1 matching over 9 bases. CDR3 DNA sequence: TGTGCCTGGAGTCCCCGACAGGGGGGCTCTGGAAACACCATATATTTT. Amino acids: CAWSPRQGGSGNTIYF.